The 16 T cell receptor beta chains in this list originate from one sample, sequenced in a study of human T cells and chemical hapten exposure. Stated time point: patch test 2, 6 weeks after DPC sensitization. The treatment: therapeutic diphenylcyclopropenone sensitization with weekly scalp DPC. TCRdb used MiXCR to reprocess the RACE reads, holding one entry per CDR3 protein. Of around 50,000 distinct CDR3 sequences listed, about a tenth are singletons. The specimen comprised whole blood, sampled in connection with sensitization to the hapten diphenylcyclopropenone (DPC). The receptors stem from a woman in her forties or fifties with alopecia areata. Some clones in this sample may be carry-over from other donors' samples.

This clonotype was detected ten times or more. This sequence joins TRBV2 and TRBJ1-5; 11 nucleotides match TRBD1. There are 15 residues in the CDR3. The V gene end was trimmed by 6 bases and the J gene end by 0 bases; junction bases not matched to a gene: 1. Germline V gene data show CDR1 as SNHLY and CDR2 as FYNNEI. The CDR3 protein is CASRGQGDSNQPQHF. CDR3 coding DNA: TGTGCCAGCAGGGGACAGGGGGATAGCAATCAGCCCCAGCATTTT.

This clonotype was seen ten or more times. The J gene is TRBJ1-5, the V gene TRBV19; D remains ambiguous. CDR3 length: 14 residues. Germline CDR1 reads LNHDA; CDR2 reads SQIVND (reference sequence). Trimming pared 6 bases from V and 0 bases from J, leaving 9 bases between. The DNA for the CDR3 is TGTGCCAGTAGAACAGAACTTAGCAATCAGCCCCAGCATTTT. Residues: CASRTELSNQPQHF.

This clonotype showed up many times. Written as DNA, the CDR3 is TGTGCCAGCTCACCACCGCAGGGGGCCTCCTCTGGAAACACCATATATTTT. Translating gives CASSPPQGASSGNTIYF. The chain links TRBV18 to TRBJ1-3; the match to TRBD1 covers 8 bases. Trimming cost V 0 bases and J 0 bases; bases outside gene matches: 4. The CDR3 is made up of 17 amino acids. Germline CDR1 and CDR2: KGHSH and LQKENI.

In its sample, this clonotype was seen a few times. The chain employs TRBV2 and TRBJ2-2, with TRBD2 as a possible D gene (5 bases). The CDR3 is 14 residues long. The V and J ends lost 8 bases and 3 bases respectively, with 13 bases between them. Germline V gene lookup returns CDR1 SNHLY and CDR2 FYNNEI. CDR3 sequence reads: CASDARSDTGELFF. CDR3 coding DNA: TGTGCCAGCGATGCCCGTAGCGACACCGGGGAGCTGTTTTTT.

The chain combines TRBV28 with TRBJ1-5; D call uncertain. Germline-derived CDR1 and CDR2 are MDHEN and SYDVKM. This CDR3 is 14 amino acids long. V was shortened by 0 bases and J by 6 bases, with 9 bases between the two germline ends. The CDR3: CASSLWKGGQPQHF. The CDR3 nucleotides read TGTGCCAGCAGTTTATGGAAGGGAGGTCAGCCCCAGCATTTT.

This clonotype was counted ten times or more. V and J are TRBV2 and TRBJ1-6, with 7 bases lining up with TRBD1. Germline-derived CDR1 and CDR2 are SNHLY and FYNNEI. The J segment lost 7 bases and the V segment lost 4 bases, leaving 4 bases of the junction unmatched. The CDR3 is 14 amino acids. Here the CDR3 DNA reads TGTGCCAGCAGTGCGGGACAGCGCAATTCACCCCTCCACTTT. This sequence encodes CASSAGQRNSPLHF.

The chain uses TRBV14 and TRBJ2-5, with D unclear. V lost 4 bases, J lost 1 base, and 13 bases lay in between. The germline gives CDR1 SGHDN, CDR2 FVKESK. There are 15 residues in the CDR3. The DNA for the CDR3 is TGTGCCAGCAGCCGCACGCTGGCACCCCAAGAGACCCAGTACTTC. Protein sequence: CASSRTLAPQETQYF.

Many counts were recorded for this clonotype. V gene TRBV20-1 combines with J gene TRBJ2-5; 10 bases fit TRBD2. CDR3 length: 15 residues. V gave up 7 bases and J gave up 1 base; unmatched junction bases: 9. Per the germline V gene, CDR1 is DFQATT and CDR2 is SNEGSKA (reference sequence). The CDR3 spells CSGPIAGGSQETQYF. The CDR3 DNA sequence: TGCAGTGGCCCCATAGCGGGGGGAAGCCAAGAGACCCAGTACTTC.

There are a few counts of this clonotype. Germline is not matched at one junction end, which may reflect a read error. The rearrangement uses TRBV5-1 and TRBJ2-7; 8 bases are a match to TRBD1. CDR1 and CDR2 (germline): SGHRS, YFSETQ. This CDR3 is 14 amino acids long. CDR3 DNA: TGCACCAGCAGCTTAAGGGCAGGGGGCAGCGAGCAGTACTTC. Amino acid sequence: CTSSLRAGGSEQYF.

This clonotype was recorded a few times. The chain uses TRBV21-1 and TRBJ2-7. TRBV21-1 has pseudogene status. The CDR3 extends over 16 amino acids. CDR3 DNA: TGTGCCAGCAGCAAAGTGGGCAAAAATAGCTCCTACGAGCAGTACTTC. This sequence encodes CASSKVGKNSSYEQYF.

The rearrangement joins TRBV12-3 or TRBV12-4 to TRBJ1-1; TRBD1 aligns across 7 bases. The CDR3 covers 14 residues. The V segment lost 6 bases and the J segment 2 bases; nucleotides outside the gene matches: 6. CDR3 sequence (DNA): TGTGCCAGCAGGACGGGGACAGTTAACACTGAAGCTTTCTTT. Protein sequence: CASRTGTVNTEAFF.

The rearrangement uses TRBV7-2 and TRBJ2-3; D is uncertain. Trimming took off 3 bases at V and 3 bases at J, with 10 bases between the two ends. The germline CDR1 and CDR2 sequences are SGHTA and FQGNSA. The CDR3 sequence is 14 residues long. The CDR3 region has the DNA TGTGCCAGCAGCTTGTTCGTAGGGACAGATACGCAGTATTTT. Its protein is CASSLFVGTDTQYF. The entire variable domain, with the rest obtained from reference TRBV7-2 and TRBJ2-3, is as follows: GAGVSQSPSNKVTEKGKDVELRCDPISGHTALYWYRQSLGQGLEFLIYFQGNSAPDKSGLPSDRFSAERTGGSVSTLTIQRTQQEDSAVYLCASSLFVGTDTQYFGPGTRLTVL.

This clonotype has only a few counts. The rearrangement joins TRBV12-3 or TRBV12-4 to TRBJ1-2, with 8 bases matching TRBD1. CDR3 length: 15 amino acids. Trimming took 6 bases from V and 6 from J; bases not matched to a gene: 12. The CDR3 sequence is CASSPGRQGSHGYTF. Written as DNA, the CDR3 is TGTGCCAGCAGCCCCGGGCGACAGGGGTCCCATGGCTACACCTTC.

The chain combines TRBV12-3 or TRBV12-4 with TRBJ1-1; D might be TRBD1 (6 bases). Between the trimmed V and J ends, which lost 5 bases and 9 bases, there was a span of 13 bases. The CDR3 runs 12 residues. CDR3 residues: CASSPGGRQAFF. In DNA form, the CDR3 reads TGTGCCAGCAGTCCCGGGGGGCGTCAAGCTTTCTTT.

This clonotype occurred many times. DNA for the CDR3: TGTGCCAGCAGCTTACAGGGGGGAGATACGCAGTATTTT. This translates into CASSLQGGDTQYF. The rearrangement joins TRBV11-3 to TRBJ2-3, with TRBD1 as a possible D gene (7 bases). Germline lookup yields CDR1 SGHNT and CDR2 YENEEA. Trimming cost V 2 bases and J 5 bases, with 8 bases left between them. This CDR3 has 13 amino acids.

The V gene is TRBV6-5, the J gene TRBJ1-1; no firm D call. Trimming shortened V by 3 bases and J by 1 base, and 6 bases separated the two germline ends. CDR1 and CDR2 (germline): MNHEY, SVGAGI. The CDR3 has 13 residues. CDR3 coding DNA: TGTGCCAGCAGTTATAGGAGGAACACTGAAGCTTTCTTT. Translating gives CASSYRRNTEAFF.